The clone carrying this T cell receptor (beta chain) was seen many times. As for time point: healthy volunteer bleed at 2 weeks. RNA extraction used unfractionated whole blood as the source of total RNA. The data were taken from a study of human T cells and chemical hapten exposure. Via MiXCR, TCRdb re-called the RACE reads, giving one row per CDR3 protein. The repertoire has 49,000 or so distinct CDR3 sequences, roughly 4.2% of them found once; the top ten carry under 6.5%. Per germline, CDR1 SGHTA and CDR2 FQGTGA. Trimming took off 3 bases at V and 2 bases at J, with 7 bases between the two ends. The CDR3 runs 13 residues.

The sequenced material came from whole blood. The rearrangement joins TRBV7-3 to TRBJ2-5; D is ambiguous. This clonotype originated in a human donor in good health. Some clones in this sample may be carry-over from other donors' samples. The CDR3 sequence: CASSLYTQETQYF. The CDR3 coding sequence is TGTGCCAGCAGCTTGTACACTCAAGAGACCCAGTACTTC. Full variable domain (missing parts from reference TRBV7-3 and TRBJ2-5): GAGVSQTPSNKVTEKGKYVELRCDPISGHTALYWYRQSLGQGPEFLIYFQGTGAADDSGLPNDRFFAVRPEGSVSTLKIQRTERGDSAVYLCASSLYTQETQYFGPGTRLLVL.